This TCR beta chain comes out of a study of monozygotic twins with inflammatory bowel disease. The V gene's germline CDR1 is SEHNR and CDR2 FQNEAQ (reference sequence). The length of the CDR3 is 14 residues. A total RNA quantity of 3500 ng went into each TCR library. UMIs with a 6-nucleotide sample barcode were added by template switching. TCRdb reprocessed the 5' RACE reads, keeping one entry per CDR3 protein, no DNA. The sample is made up of 350,000 to 400,000 distinct CDR3 sequences, and the top ten hold 2.6% of it. This receptor was obtained from a human donor with ulcerative colitis or Crohn's disease, or a healthy co-twin of an affected twin (not recorded which). The chain joins TRBV7-9 to TRBJ1-1; TCRdb lists TRBD1, though no DNA is available to test this call. The source material was blood. The CDR3 spells CASSLVQGNTEAFF.